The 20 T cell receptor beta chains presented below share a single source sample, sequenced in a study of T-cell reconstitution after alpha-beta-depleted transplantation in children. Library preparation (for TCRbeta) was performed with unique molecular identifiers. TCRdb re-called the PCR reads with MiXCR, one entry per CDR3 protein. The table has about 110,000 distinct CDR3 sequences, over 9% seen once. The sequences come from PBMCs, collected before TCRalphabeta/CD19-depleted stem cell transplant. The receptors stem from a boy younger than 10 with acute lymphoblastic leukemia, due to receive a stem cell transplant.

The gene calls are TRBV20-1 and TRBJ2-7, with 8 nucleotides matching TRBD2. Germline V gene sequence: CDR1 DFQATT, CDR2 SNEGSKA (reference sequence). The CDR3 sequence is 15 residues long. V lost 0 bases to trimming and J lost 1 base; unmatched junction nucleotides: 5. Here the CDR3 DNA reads TGCAGTGCTAGAGATAGCGGGACTGGGTCCTACGAGCAGTACTTC. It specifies CSARDSGTGSYEQYF.

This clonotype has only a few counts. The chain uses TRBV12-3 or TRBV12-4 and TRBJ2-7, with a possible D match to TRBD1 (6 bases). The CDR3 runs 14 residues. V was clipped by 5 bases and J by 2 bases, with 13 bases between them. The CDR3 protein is CASSQGNRAYEQYF. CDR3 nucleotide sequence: TGTGCCAGCAGTCAAGGAAACAGGGCCTACGAGCAGTACTTC.

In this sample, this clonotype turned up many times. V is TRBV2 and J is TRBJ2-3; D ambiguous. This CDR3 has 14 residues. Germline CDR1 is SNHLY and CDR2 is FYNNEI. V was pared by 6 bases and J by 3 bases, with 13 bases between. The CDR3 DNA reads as TGTGCCAGCAGCCGGAGTTGGGTTACAGATACGCAGTATTTT. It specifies CASSRSWVTDTQYF.

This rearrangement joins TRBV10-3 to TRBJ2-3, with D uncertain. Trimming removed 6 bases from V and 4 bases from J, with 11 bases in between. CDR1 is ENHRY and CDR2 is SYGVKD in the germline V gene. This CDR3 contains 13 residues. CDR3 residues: CAISPMAADTQYF. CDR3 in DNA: TGTGCCATCAGCCCCATGGCGGCAGATACGCAGTATTTT.

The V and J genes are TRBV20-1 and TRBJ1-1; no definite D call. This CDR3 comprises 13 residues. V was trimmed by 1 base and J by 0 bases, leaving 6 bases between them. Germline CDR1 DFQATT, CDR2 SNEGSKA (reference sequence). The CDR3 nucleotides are TGCAGTGCTAGAGGACCGTTGAACACTGAAGCTTTCTTT. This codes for CSARGPLNTEAFF.

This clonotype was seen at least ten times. The chain's CDR3 is CSVEGQASGTRKETQYF. The CDR3 DNA follows: TGCAGCGTTGAGGGGCAGGCTAGCGGGACCCGTAAAGAGACCCAGTACTTC. This chain joins TRBV29-1 and TRBJ2-5; 9 bases are a match to TRBD2. This CDR3 comprises 17 residues. Germline V gives CDR1 SQVTM, CDR2 ANQGSEA. The ends lost 3 bases at V and 3 bases at J; junction bases unmatched: 14.

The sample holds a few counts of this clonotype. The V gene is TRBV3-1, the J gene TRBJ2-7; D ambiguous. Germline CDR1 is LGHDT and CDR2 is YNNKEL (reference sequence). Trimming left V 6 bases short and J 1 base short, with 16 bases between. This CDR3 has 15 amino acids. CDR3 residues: CASSQMQSLSYEQYF. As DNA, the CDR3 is TGTGCCAGCAGTCAAATGCAGAGTTTATCCTACGAGCAGTACTTC.

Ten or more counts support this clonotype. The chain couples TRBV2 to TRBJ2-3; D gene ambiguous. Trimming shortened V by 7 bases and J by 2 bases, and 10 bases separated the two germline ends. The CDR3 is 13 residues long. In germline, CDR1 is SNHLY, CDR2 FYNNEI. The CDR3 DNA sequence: TGTGCCAGCAACGAGGCCTACACAGATACGCAGTATTTT. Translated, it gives CASNEAYTDTQYF. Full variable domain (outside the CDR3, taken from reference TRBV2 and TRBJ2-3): EPEVTQTPSHQVTQMGQEVILRCVPISNHLYFYWYRQILGQKVEFLVSFYNNEISEKSEIFDDQFSVERPDGSNFTLKIRSTKLEDSAMYFCASNEAYTDTQYFGPGTRLTVL.

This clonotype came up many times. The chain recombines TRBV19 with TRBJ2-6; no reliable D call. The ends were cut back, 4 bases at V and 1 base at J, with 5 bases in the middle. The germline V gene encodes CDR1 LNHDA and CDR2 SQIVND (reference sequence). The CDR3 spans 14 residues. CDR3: CASSKESGANVLTF. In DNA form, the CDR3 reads TGTGCCAGTAGTAAGGAATCTGGGGCCAACGTCCTGACTTTC.

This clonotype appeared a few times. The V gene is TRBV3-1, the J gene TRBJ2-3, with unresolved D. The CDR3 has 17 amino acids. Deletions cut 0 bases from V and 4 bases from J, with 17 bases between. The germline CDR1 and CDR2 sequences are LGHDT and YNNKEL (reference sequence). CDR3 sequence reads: CASSQDLARSGPDTQYF. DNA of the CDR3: TGTGCCAGCAGCCAAGATCTGGCTAGATCTGGCCCAGATACGCAGTATTTT.

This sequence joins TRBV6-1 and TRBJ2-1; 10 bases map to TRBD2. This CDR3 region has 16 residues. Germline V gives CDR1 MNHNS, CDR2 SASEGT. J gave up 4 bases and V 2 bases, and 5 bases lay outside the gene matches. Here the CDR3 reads CASSEMRTSGYNEQFF. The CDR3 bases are TGTGCCAGCAGTGAAATGAGGACTAGCGGATACAATGAGCAGTTCTTC.

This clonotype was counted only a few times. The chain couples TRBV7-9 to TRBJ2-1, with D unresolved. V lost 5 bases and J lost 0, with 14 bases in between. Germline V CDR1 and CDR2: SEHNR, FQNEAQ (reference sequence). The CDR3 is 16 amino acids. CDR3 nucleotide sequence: TGTGCCAGCAGCCCCCGAAGGATGGGCTCCTACAATGAGCAGTTCTTC. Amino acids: CASSPRRMGSYNEQFF.

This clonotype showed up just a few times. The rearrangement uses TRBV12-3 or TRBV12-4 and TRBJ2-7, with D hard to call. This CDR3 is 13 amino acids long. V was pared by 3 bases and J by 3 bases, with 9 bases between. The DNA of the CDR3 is TGTGCCAGCAGTTTCGGACGGTTCTACGAGCAGTACTTC. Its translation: CASSFGRFYEQYF.

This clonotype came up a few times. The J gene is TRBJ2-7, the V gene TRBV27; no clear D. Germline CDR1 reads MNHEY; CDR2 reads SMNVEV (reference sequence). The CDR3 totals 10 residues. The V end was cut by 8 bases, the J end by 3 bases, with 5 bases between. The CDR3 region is CASPIYEQYF. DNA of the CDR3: TGTGCCAGCCCTATCTACGAGCAGTACTTC.

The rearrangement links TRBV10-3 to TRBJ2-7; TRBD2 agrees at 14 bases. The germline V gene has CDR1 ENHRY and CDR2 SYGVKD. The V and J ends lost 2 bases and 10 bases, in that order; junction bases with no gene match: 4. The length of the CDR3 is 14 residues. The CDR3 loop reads CAISEPGLAGGQYF. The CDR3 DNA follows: TGTGCCATCAGTGAGCCCGGACTAGCGGGAGGTCAGTACTTC.

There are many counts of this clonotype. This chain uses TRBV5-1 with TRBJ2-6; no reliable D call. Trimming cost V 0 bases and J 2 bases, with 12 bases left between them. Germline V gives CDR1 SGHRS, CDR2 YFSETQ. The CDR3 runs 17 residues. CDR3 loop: CASSLAVSKTGANVLTF. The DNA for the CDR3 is TGCGCCAGCAGCTTGGCCGTCAGCAAAACTGGGGCCAACGTCCTGACTTTC.

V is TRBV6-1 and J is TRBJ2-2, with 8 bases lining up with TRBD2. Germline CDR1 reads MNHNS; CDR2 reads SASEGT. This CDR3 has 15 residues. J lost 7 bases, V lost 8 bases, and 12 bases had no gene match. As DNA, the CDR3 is TGTGCCAGCGGTGGGTTAGCGGGAACGGTCGGGGAGCTGTTTTTT. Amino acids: CASGGLAGTVGELFF.

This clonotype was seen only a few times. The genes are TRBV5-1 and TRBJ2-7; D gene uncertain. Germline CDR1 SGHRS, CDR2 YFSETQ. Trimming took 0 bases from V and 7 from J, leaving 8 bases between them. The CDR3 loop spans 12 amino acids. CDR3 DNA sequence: TGCGCCAGCAGCTTGGTCATAGGGGAGCAGTACTTC. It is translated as CASSLVIGEQYF.

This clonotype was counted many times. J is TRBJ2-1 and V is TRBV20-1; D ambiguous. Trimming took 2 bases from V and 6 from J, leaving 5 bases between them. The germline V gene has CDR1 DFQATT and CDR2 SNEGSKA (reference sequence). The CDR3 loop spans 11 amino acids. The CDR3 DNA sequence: TGCAGTGCTAGATCTCTCAATGAGCAGTTCTTC. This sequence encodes CSARSLNEQFF.

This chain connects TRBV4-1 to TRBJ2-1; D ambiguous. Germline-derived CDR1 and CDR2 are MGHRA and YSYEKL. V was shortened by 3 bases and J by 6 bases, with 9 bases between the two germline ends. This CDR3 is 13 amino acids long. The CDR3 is CASSHITANEQFF. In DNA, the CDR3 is TGCGCCAGCAGCCATATAACAGCCAATGAGCAGTTCTTC.